Shown below are 17 T cell receptor beta chains from a single sample sequenced in a study of blood T cell repertoires in COVID-19. Generated by immunoSEQ multiplex PCR, the TCRdb table keeps only in-frame clones and is missing some. The sample includes roughly 340,000 clones, approximately 90% of them seen just once. The sequenced sample consisted of peripheral blood. The receptors derive from a woman aged 18-30 years who had recovered from COVID-19.

V and J are TRBV9 and TRBJ2-3; 8 bases line up with TRBD2. CDR1 is SGDLS, CDR2 YYNGEE, per germline. The length of the CDR3 is 16 residues. The J segment lost 8 bases and the V segment lost 2 bases, leaving 13 bases of the junction unmatched. The CDR3 DNA is TGTGCCAGCAGCGTTTTAGCGGGACGGTCGTCGGGTACGCAGTATTTT. This codes for CASSVLAGRSSGTQYF.

V is TRBV20-1 and J is TRBJ1-1; 7 nucleotides align to TRBD1. The V and J ends lost 3 bases and 7 bases, in that order; junction bases with no gene match: 2. The CDR3 length is 11 residues. CDR1 is DFQATT, CDR2 SNEGSKA, per germline (reference sequence). The CDR3 bases are TGCAGTGCTAGGGCAGGGGGTGAAGCTTTCTTT. It is translated as CSARAGGEAFF.

The CDR3 loop reads CASSKTGGTEAFF. CDR3 nucleotides: TGCGCCAGCAGCAAAACGGGCGGGACTGAAGCTTTCTTT. V is TRBV5-1 and J is TRBJ1-1; D uncertain. The germline CDR1 and CDR2 sequences are SGHRS and YFSETQ. The length of the CDR3 is 13 residues. V shed 4 bases and J shed 5 bases, with 12 bases lying between them. Using reference TRBV5-1 and TRBJ1-1 for the parts outside the CDR3, the full variable domain is KAGVTQTPRYLIKTRGQQVTLSCSPISGHRSVSWYQQTPGQGLQFLFEYFSETQRNKGNFPGRFSGRQFSNSRSEMNVSTLELGDSALYLCASSKTGGTEAFFGQGTRLTVV.

The CDR3 sequence is CASSKAANLGGPRDYEQYV. The DNA for the CDR3 is TGTGCCAGCAGCAAAGCAGCCAACTTGGGTGGGCCGAGGGACTACGAGCAGTACGTC. The V call is TRBV21-1, the J call TRBJ2-7; no DNA check was done on the table's D call, TRBD2. TRBV21-1 is a documented pseudogene. CDR3 length: 19 amino acids.

The CDR3 is CASSPGVGLPTLAKNIQYF. For the CDR3, the DNA is TGTGCCAGCAGCCCAGGGGTTGGGCTCCCGACCCTAGCCAAAAACATTCAGTACTTC. The V and J genes are TRBV7-2 and TRBJ2-4; D may be TRBD1 (6 bases). V lost 5 bases and J lost 0, with 23 bases in between. Germline-derived CDR1 and CDR2 are SGHTA and FQGNSA. The CDR3 sequence is 19 residues long.

This clone showed up just once. The V and J genes are TRBV11-3 and TRBJ2-1; the match to TRBD2 covers 9 bases. The trim removed 3 bases at V and 10 bases at J, leaving 10 bases unmatched. The CDR3 consists of 15 residues. Germline values: CDR1 SGHNT, CDR2 YENEEA. CDR3: CASSFPSGTVREQFF. CDR3 in DNA: TGTGCCAGCAGCTTCCCTAGCGGGACAGTTAGGGAGCAGTTCTTC. Full variable domain (rest looked up from reference TRBV11-3 and TRBJ2-1): EAGVVQSPRYKIIEKKQPVAFWCNPISGHNTLYWYLQNLGQGPELLIRYENEEAVDDSQLPKDRFSAERLKGVDSTLKIQPAELGDSAVYLCASSFPSGTVREQFFGPGTRLTVL.

The V call is TRBV7-2, the J call TRBJ2-5; 9 bases map to TRBD1. Per germline, CDR1 SGHTA and CDR2 FQGNSA. V gave up 4 bases and J gave up 5 bases; unmatched junction bases: 8. The CDR3 has 15 residues. As DNA, the CDR3 is TGTGCCAGCAGCTCACAGGGGGCCCTCTTCGAGACCCAGTACTTC. It yields the protein CASSSQGALFETQYF.

CDR3 nucleotide sequence: TGTGCCAGCAGTCTTTACGCGACAGGGAGCGAAAAACTGTTTTTT. Translation gives CASSLYATGSEKLFF. The rearrangement uses TRBV6-5 and TRBJ1-4, with 7 bases that match TRBD1. This CDR3 is 15 amino acids long. V gave up 5 bases and J gave up 8 bases; unmatched junction bases: 11. CDR1 is MNHEY, CDR2 SVGAGI, per germline.

This clone has a single count. The gene calls are TRBV2 and TRBJ2-7; no firm D call. Germline V gene data show CDR1 as SNHLY and CDR2 as FYNNEI. The CDR3 contains 15 residues. V was trimmed by 2 bases and J by 0 bases, leaving 11 bases between them. The CDR3 sequence: CASSEPAESSYEQYV. The CDR3, as DNA: TGTGCCAGCAGTGAACCGGCGGAAAGCTCCTACGAGCAGTACGTC.

The chain recombines TRBV6-5 with TRBJ1-5; D possibly corresponds to TRBD1 (5 bases). Germline V CDR1 and CDR2: MNHEY, SVGAGI. Trimming shortened V by 8 bases and J by 4 bases, and 12 bases separated the two germline ends. This CDR3 spans 13 amino acids. CDR3 amino acids: CASGREPNQPQHF. CDR3 in DNA: TGTGCCAGCGGCAGGGAACCTAATCAGCCCCAGCATTTT.

The chain employs TRBV18 and TRBJ1-1; perhaps TRBD1 as D (5 bases). Trimming removed 4 bases at V and 6 bases at J, with 12 bases between. Looked up from germline, CDR1 is KGHSH and CDR2 is LQKENI. The CDR3 has 13 residues. Here the CDR3 DNA reads TGTGCCAGCTCACTTCAGGGTTACTCTGAAGCTTTCTTT. Translation: CASSLQGYSEAFF.

This chain links TRBV11-3 with TRBJ2-7; 10 bases map to TRBD1. With 5 bases clipped from V and 3 bases from J, the junction kept 7 bases outside the gene matches. The germline CDR1 and CDR2 sequences are SGHNT and YENEEA. The CDR3 runs 15 residues. CDR3 in amino acids: CASSLGQGDSYEQYV. As DNA, the CDR3 is TGTGCCAGCAGCCTAGGACAGGGGGACAGCTACGAGCAGTACGTC.

In regard to this clone: One end of the junction varies from germline; a read error may be responsible. The chain links TRBV19 to TRBJ1-1; TRBD1 agrees at 8 bases. This CDR3 spans 14 amino acids. Looked up from germline, CDR1 is LNHDA and CDR2 is SQIVND (reference sequence). As DNA, the CDR3 is TGTGCCAGTAGTCTAGACAGGGGTTTTTCTGAAGCTTTCTTT. Protein sequence: CASSLDRGFSEAFF.

The CDR3 reads CASSYAGSDEKLFF. CDR3 coding DNA: TGTGCCAGCAGTTATGCCGGGAGCGATGAAAAACTGTTTTTT. This sequence joins TRBV6-6 and TRBJ1-4; D gene unclear. CDR1 is MNHNY, CDR2 SVGAGI, per germline (reference sequence). There are 14 residues in the CDR3. The V end lost 3 bases, the J end lost 6 bases, and 11 bases lay between the germline ends.

The chain joins TRBV4-3 to TRBJ1-2, with a possible D match to TRBD1 (6 bases). Trimming took off 1 base at V and 4 bases at J, with 10 bases between the two ends. Germline loops: CDR1 LGHNA, CDR2 YSLEER. The CDR3 loop spans 14 amino acids. CDR3 nucleotides: TGCGCCAGCAGCCAAGTGGACAGAGCCTATGGCTACACCTTC. It is translated as CASSQVDRAYGYTF.

The chain links TRBV7-2 to TRBJ2-3, with 10 bases that match TRBD2. Trimming cost V 4 bases and J 0 bases; bases outside gene matches: 4. Germline CDR1 SGHTA, CDR2 FQGNSA. The CDR3 extends over 16 amino acids. CDR3 bases: TGTGCCAGCAGCTCACGTAGCGGGAGGAGCACAGATACGCAGTATTTT. Its protein is CASSSRSGRSTDTQYF.

There are many counts of this clone. This chain uses TRBV5-4 with TRBJ2-1; 7 positions match TRBD1. With V trimmed by 0 bases and J by 11 bases, 5 bases remained unmatched. Germline V CDR1 and CDR2: SGHNT, YYREEE (reference sequence). This CDR3 contains 13 residues. For the CDR3, the DNA is TGTGCCAGCAGCTTGGGGACAGGACGCCAGCAGTTCTTC. It specifies CASSLGTGRQQFF.